The 2 T cell receptor beta chains presented below share a single source sample, sequenced in a study of blood T cell repertoires in COVID-19. Repertoires were generated with immunoSEQ multiplex PCR, while TCRdb's copy carries only in-frame clones and drops some. The sample carries 140,000 or so clones, 80% to 90% recorded once. Sequenced: peripheral blood. These receptors came from a man between 60 and 75 years old with active or convalescent COVID-19.

The chain recombines TRBV24-1 with TRBJ2-4; D is perhaps TRBD2 (7 bases). V gave up 4 bases and J gave up 8 bases, with 17 bases separating them. The germline V gene has CDR1 KGHDR and CDR2 SFDVKD. This CDR3 is 15 amino acids long. The CDR3 DNA reads as TGTGCCACCAGTGACCCGGGACAAGGGGGGGACATTCAGTACTTC. It is translated as CATSDPGQGGDIQYF.

V usage is TRBV3-1 (or the pseudogene TRBV3-2) and J usage is TRBJ1-2; the D gene is possibly TRBD1 (5 bases). The ends were cut back, 4 bases at V and 0 bases at J, with 15 bases in the middle. The CDR3 totals 16 residues. The germline CDR1 and CDR2 sequences are LGHDT and YNNKEL (reference sequence). CDR3: CASSPAAGRANYGYTF. The CDR3 bases are TGTGCCAGCAGCCCAGCAGCGGGACGGGCTAACTATGGCTACACCTTC.